The clone carrying this T cell receptor (beta chain) was counted a few times. This sample was taken from a study of identical twins. The V end was cut by 0 bases, the J end by 2 bases, with 13 bases between. The CDR3 loop spans 15 amino acids. Germline lookup yields CDR1 DFQATT and CDR2 SNEGSKA (reference sequence). One entry per CDR3 protein results from TCRdb running MiXCR on the 5' RACE reads. The sample contains about 530,000 distinct CDR3 sequences, around 15% of which appear only once. These sequences were also reported in another study, on yellow fever vaccine responses in identical twins.

The sequence came from a woman younger than 35 in good health. Material for sequencing was CD4+ T cells sorted from blood. The V call is TRBV20-1, the J call TRBJ2-5; D is possibly TRBD1 (7 bases). CDR3 in amino acids: CSARDSQGGQETQYF. The DNA of the CDR3 is TGCAGTGCTAGAGATTCGCAGGGGGGACAAGAGACCCAGTACTTC.